This T cell receptor beta chain comes out of a study of blood T cell repertoires in COVID-19. The CDR3 runs 13 residues. V shed 3 bases and J 4 bases; nucleotides not matched to a gene: 0. TCRdb's table, derived via immunoSEQ multiplex PCR, lists solely in-frame clones and lacks some. Of some 110,000 clones in the sample, 84% are singletons; the top ten hold approximately 3.6%. This chain links TRBV12-3 or TRBV12-4 with TRBJ1-5; 7 nucleotides align to TRBD1. The specimen was PBMCs or T cells enriched from blood (not recorded which). The source is a woman aged 25 to 39 who had recovered from COVID-19. The CDR3 region is CASSLTGNQPQHF. The CDR3 region has the DNA TGTGCCAGCAGTTTGACAGGGAATCAGCCCCAGCATTTT.